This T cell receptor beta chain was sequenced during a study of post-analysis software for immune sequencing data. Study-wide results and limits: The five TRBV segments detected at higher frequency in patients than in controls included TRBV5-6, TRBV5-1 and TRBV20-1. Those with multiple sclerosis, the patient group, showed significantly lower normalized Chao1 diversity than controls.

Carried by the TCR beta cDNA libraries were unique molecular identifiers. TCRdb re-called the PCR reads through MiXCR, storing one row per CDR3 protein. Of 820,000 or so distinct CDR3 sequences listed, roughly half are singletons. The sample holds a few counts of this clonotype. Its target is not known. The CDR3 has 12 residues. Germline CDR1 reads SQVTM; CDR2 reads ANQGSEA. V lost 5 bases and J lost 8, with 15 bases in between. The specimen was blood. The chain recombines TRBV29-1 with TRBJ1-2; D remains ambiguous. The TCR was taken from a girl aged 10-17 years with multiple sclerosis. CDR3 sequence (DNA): TGCAGCGTTTGGCCCCCCCTTTGGGGCTACACCTTC. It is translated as CSVWPPLWGYTF.